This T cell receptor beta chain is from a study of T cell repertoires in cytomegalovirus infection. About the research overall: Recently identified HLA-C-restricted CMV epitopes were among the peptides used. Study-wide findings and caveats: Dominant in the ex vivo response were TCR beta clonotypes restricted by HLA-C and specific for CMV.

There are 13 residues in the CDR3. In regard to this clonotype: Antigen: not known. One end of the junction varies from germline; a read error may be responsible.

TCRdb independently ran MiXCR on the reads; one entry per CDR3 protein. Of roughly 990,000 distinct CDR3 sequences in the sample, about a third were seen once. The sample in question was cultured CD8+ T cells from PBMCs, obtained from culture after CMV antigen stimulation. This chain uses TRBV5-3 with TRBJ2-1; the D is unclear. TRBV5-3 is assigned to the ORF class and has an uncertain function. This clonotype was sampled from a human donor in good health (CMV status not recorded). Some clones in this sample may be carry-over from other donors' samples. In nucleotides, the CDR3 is TGTGCCAGCAGCTTATCTGACTGGAATGAGCAGTTCTTC. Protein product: CASSLSDWNEQFF.